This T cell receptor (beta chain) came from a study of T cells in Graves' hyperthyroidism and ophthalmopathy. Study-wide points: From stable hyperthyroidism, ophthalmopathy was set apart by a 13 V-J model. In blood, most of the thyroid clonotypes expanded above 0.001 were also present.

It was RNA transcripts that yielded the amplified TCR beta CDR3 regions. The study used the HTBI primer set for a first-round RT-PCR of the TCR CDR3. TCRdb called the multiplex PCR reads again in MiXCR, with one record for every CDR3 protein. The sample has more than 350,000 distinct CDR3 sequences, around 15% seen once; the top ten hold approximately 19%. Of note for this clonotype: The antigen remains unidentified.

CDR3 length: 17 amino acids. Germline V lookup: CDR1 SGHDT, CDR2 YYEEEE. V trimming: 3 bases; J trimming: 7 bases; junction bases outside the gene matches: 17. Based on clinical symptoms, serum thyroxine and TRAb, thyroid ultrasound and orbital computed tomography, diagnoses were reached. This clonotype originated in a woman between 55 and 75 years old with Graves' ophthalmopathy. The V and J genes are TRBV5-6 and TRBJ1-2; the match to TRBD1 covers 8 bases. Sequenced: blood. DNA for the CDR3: TGTGCCAGCAGCTGGGACAGGACAGGGTTTAAGGGGGGTGGCTACACCTTC. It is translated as CASSWDRTGFKGGGYTF.